One and the same sample provided the 3 T cell receptor beta chains below, sequenced in a study of cytomegalovirus exposure and HLA in healthy donors. The PCR was carried out with 60 Vbeta primers and 13 Jbeta primers. Data came from immunoSEQ multiplex PCR; TCRdb stores just in-frame clones and leaves some out. The sample has some 150,000 clones; 70% to 80% are singletons. Sequenced: PBMCs. The receptors originated from a man aged 18 to 29 in good health and CMV-seropositive.

V gene TRBV7-8 combines with J gene TRBJ2-4; 8 bases fit TRBD2. CDR1 SGHVS and CDR2 FQNEAQ come from the germline V gene. The trim removed 1 base at V and 6 bases at J, leaving 5 bases unmatched. The CDR3 runs to 15 residues. CDR3 sequence reads: CASSLEAGGVNIQYF. CDR3 DNA sequence: TGTGCCAGCAGCTTAGAGGCGGGGGGCGTAAACATTCAGTACTTC.

This sequence joins TRBV5-1 and TRBJ2-7; the D gene is possibly TRBD1 (5 bases). The length of the CDR3 is 14 residues. The germline gives CDR1 SGHRS, CDR2 YFSETQ. V lost 4 bases and J lost 2, with 13 bases in between. The CDR3 DNA is TGCGCCAGCAGCCCACGGACGGACACCTACGAGCAGTACTTC. Translation gives CASSPRTDTYEQYF.

This clone was seen only a few times. The chain employs TRBV5-1 and TRBJ1-4; tentatively, D is TRBD1 (5 bases). The CDR3 sequence is 18 residues long. Germline-derived CDR1 and CDR2 are SGHRS and YFSETQ. V was clipped by 0 bases and J by 0 bases, with 15 bases between them. CDR3 residues: CASSLELRTGPTNEKLFF. CDR3 bases: TGCGCCAGCAGCTTGGAACTAAGAACAGGCCCAACTAATGAAAAACTGTTTTTT. Variable domain in full (rest from reference TRBV5-1 and TRBJ1-4): KAGVTQTPRYLIKTRGQQVTLSCSPISGHRSVSWYQQTPGQGLQFLFEYFSETQRNKGNFPGRFSGRQFSNSRSEMNVSTLELGDSALYLCASSLELRTGPTNEKLFFGSGTQLSVL.